This T cell receptor (beta chain) appears in the sequencing data of a study of T cells in Graves' hyperthyroidism and ophthalmopathy. Study results and caveats: Ophthalmopathy was predicted by the model a median of roughly 6.6 months ahead of onset.

Amplification targeted TCR beta CDR3 regions from RNA transcripts. TCR CDR3 regions were first amplified by RT-PCR with HTBI primers. TCRdb reprocessed the multiplex PCR reads with MiXCR, giving one entry per CDR3 protein. Of hundreds of thousands of distinct CDR3 sequences listed, 40% to 55% are singletons. This CDR3 has 13 residues. Germline loops: CDR1 SNHLY, CDR2 FYNNEI. Trimming cost V 3 bases and J 5 bases, with 11 bases left between them. The table lists this clonotype with many counts. Its target is unknown. The chain links TRBV2 to TRBJ2-7, with D hard to call. The specimen was peripheral blood or thyroid tissue (not recorded which). The source is an adult man with Graves' disease, either hyperthyroidism or ophthalmopathy (not recorded which). CDR3 sequence (DNA): TGTGCCAGCAGTGAGGCAGAGCCGGACGAGCAGTACTTC. This translates into CASSEAEPDEQYF.